These T cell receptor beta chains were read from a single sample in a study of cytomegalovirus exposure and HLA in healthy donors. Clones were sequenced by immunoSEQ multiplex PCR, and TCRdb holds only the in-frame ones, with some missing. In the table there are 200,000 to 250,000 clones, about 84% of which are singletons. Sequencing input: PBMCs. The receptors were gathered from a human donor in good health. Both conserved end residues are part of each CDR3. The D gene is left open where the match is weak. Expanded clones are given a class, and other clones once, few, many or no size at all.

clone_size,j_call,d_call,v_call,cdr3_aa,cdr3_nt
NA,TRBJ2-7,NA,TRBV5-1,CASSFAMGLSYEQYF,TGCGCCAGCAGCTTCGCTATGGGGCTTTCCTACGAGCAGTACTTC
NA,TRBJ2-1,NA,TRBV12-2,CASRLASRGFSYNEQFF,TGTGCAAGTCGCTTAGCGTCGAGGGGGTTTTCCTACAATGAGCAGTTCTTC
NA,TRBJ2-1,NA,TRBV5-6,CASSFPGFSSYNEQFF,TGTGCCAGCAGCTTTCCGGGGTTCAGCTCCTACAATGAGCAGTTCTTC
few,TRBJ1-5,NA,TRBV7-6,CASSPSRGNQPQHF,TGTGCCAGCAGCCCATCGCGGGGCAATCAGCCCCAGCATTTT
NA,TRBJ2-7,NA,TRBV28,CASSLGRQYF,TGTGCCAGCAGTTTAGGTAGACAGTACTTC
NA,TRBJ2-5,TRBD2,TRBV5-1,CASSLGTRTQYF,TGCGCCAGCAGCTTGGGGACTAGGACCCAGTACTTC
NA,TRBJ2-1,NA,TRBV5-4,CASSSPTQDEQFF,TGTGCCAGCAGCTCCCCCACACAGGATGAGCAGTTCTTC
NA,TRBJ1-2,NA,TRBV21-1,CASSTAEGDYGYTF,TGTGCCAGCAGCACTGCCGAGGGGGACTATGGCTACACCTTC
once,TRBJ2-7,TRBD1,TRBV6-5,CASSYTDRGPEQYF,TGTGCCAGCAGTTATACCGACAGGGGACCCGAGCAGTACTTC
NA,TRBJ2-2,TRBD2,TRBV4-3,CASSQVGGASGNTGELFF,TGCGCCAGCAGCCAAGTGGGGGGAGCTAGCGGGAACACCGGGGAGCTGTTTTTT
once,TRBJ2-1,NA,TRBV9,CASSVSGETYNEQFF,TGTGCCAGCAGCGTATCCGGGGAGACCTACAATGAGCAGTTCTTC
NA,TRBJ2-5,TRBD2,TRBV5-1,CASSLGLAGVEQETQYF,TGCGCCAGCAGCTTGGGACTAGCGGGAGTGGAGCAAGAGACCCAGTACTTC